Listed below are T cell receptor beta chains from one sample, sequenced in a study of shared clonotypes between healthy human individuals. TCRdb keeps only in-frame clones here, not all; method: immunoSEQ multiplex PCR. Seen here are 2,500,000 or so clones, more than 80% observed once, and the top ten hold 0.11% to 0.15%. Specimen: naive CD4+ T cells sorted from blood. Receptors originate from a man aged 18 to 30 in good health. Both conserved end residues are part of each CDR3. A D gene is named only where the DNA matches it firmly. Clone size appears in some rows only: once, few, many, or a class for an expanded clone.

J gene,D gene,V gene,clone size,CDR3 DNA,CDR3 protein
TRBJ1-1,.,TRBV4-3,.,TGCGCCAGCAGCCACGGGGGGCAGGGAATGAACACTGAAGCTTTCTTT,CASSHGGQGMNTEAFF
TRBJ2-5,TRBD2,TRBV5-6,.,TGTGCCAGCAGCTTAGCGGGGTCGGCTGGGGCACAAGAGACCCAGTACTTC,CASSLAGSAGAQETQYF
TRBJ2-7,TRBD1,TRBV28,once,TGTGCCAGCAGACGGGACAGTAGCTCCTACGAGCAGTACTTC,CASRRDSSSYEQYF
TRBJ2-4,TRBD2,TRBV6-1,.,TGTGCCAGCAGCATCGCGGGAGGGGAAAACATTCAGTACTTC,CASSIAGGENIQYF
TRBJ2-3,.,TRBV15,once,TGTGCCACCAGCAGGCAGGAGCAGGGTAATACGCAGTATTTT,CATSRQEQGNTQYF
TRBJ2-7,.,TRBV30,.,TGTGCCTGGAGTGTTTATGTCGAGCAGTACTTC,CAWSVYVEQYF
TRBJ1-6,.,TRBV9,.,TGTGCCAGCAGCGCACCGGGACACACGAATTCACCCCTCCACTTT,CASSAPGHTNSPLHF
TRBJ2-2,TRBD2,TRBV6-1,.,TGTGCCAGCAGTGAGGGACTAGCGGTACACGCGAACACCGGGGAGCTGTTTTTT,CASSEGLAVHANTGELFF
TRBJ1-1,.,TRBV5-4,.,TGTGCCAGCAGCTTGGTCGGACAGATGAACACTGAAGCTTTCTTT,CASSLVGQMNTEAFF
TRBJ2-2,.,TRBV6-5,.,TGTGCCAGCAGTTACTCGGGGAATTCTCGCCGGGAGCTGTTTTTT,CASSYSGNSRRELFF
TRBJ2-5,TRBD1,TRBV29-1,.,TGCAGCGTTGGAGACAGGGCAGAGACCCAGTACTTC,CSVGDRAETQYF
TRBJ1-2,.,TRBV18,.,TGTGCCAGCTCAGGGGGGCAGGACTATGGCTACACCTTC,CASSGGQDYGYTF
TRBJ2-7,.,TRBV29-1,.,TGCAGCGTCGCCAACACCGACGAGCAGTACTTC,CSVANTDEQYF
TRBJ1-1,.,TRBV9,.,TGTGCCAGCAGCGTATCGGTCGGGCAGGGAGGAGGTACTGAAGCTTTCTTT,CASSVSVGQGGGTEAFF
TRBJ2-5,.,TRBV25-1,.,TGTGCCAGCAGTGAATACGGGGCAGGCCACTACCGGGAGACCCAGTACTTC,CASSEYGAGHYRETQYF
TRBJ2-5,.,TRBV5-1,.,TGCGCCTCTGGGGCTAGCTCACAAGAGACCCAGTACTTC,CASGASSQETQYF
TRBJ1-1,.,TRBV7-2,.,TGTGCCAGCGAAGGCGCAGGCCTAGGGGACACTGAAGCTTTCTTT,CASEGAGLGDTEAFF
TRBJ1-5,TRBD1,TRBV5-6,.,TGTGCCAGCAGCCAGGGGACAGGGTATAGCAATCAGCCCCAGCATTTT,CASSQGTGYSNQPQHF
TRBJ2-3,TRBD1,TRBV10-3,.,TGTGCCATCAGTAGCTCAGGGGGATCCACAGATACGCAGTATTTT,CAISSSGGSTDTQYF
TRBJ2-3,TRBD2,TRBV18,.,TGTGCCAGCTCACCGCCACCAGCGGGAGGTGCAGATACGCAGTATTTT,CASSPPPAGGADTQYF
TRBJ1-2,.,TRBV28,.,TGTGCCAGCAGTCTCGACAGCTACTATGGCTACACCTTC,CASSLDSYYGYTF
TRBJ1-2,TRBD1,TRBV11-2,.,TGTGCCAGCAGCCCAGGGACAGGGAGTAGCTACACCTTC,CASSPGTGSSYTF
TRBJ1-1,.,TRBV28,.,TGTGCCAGCAGTTCGGGCAGTCGGACTGAAGCTTTCTTT,CASSSGSRTEAFF
TRBJ1-6,.,TRBV28,once,TGTGCCAGCAGTTTACGGCGAAAGGCTAATTCACCCCTCCACTTT,CASSLRRKANSPLHF
TRBJ1-4,.,TRBV5-4,.,TGTGCCAGCAGCTTGCGTCAGGGAGAAAAACTGTTTTTT,CASSLRQGEKLFF
TRBJ1-1,TRBD1,TRBV10-3,.,TGTGCCATCAGGAGGGACAGTGAAGCTTTCTTT,CAIRRDSEAFF
TRBJ2-2,TRBD2,TRBV2,.,TGTGCCAGCAGTGAAACTAGCGGGGACACCGGGGAGCTGTTTTTT,CASSETSGDTGELFF
TRBJ2-2,TRBD1,TRBV5-4,.,TGTGCCAGCAGCTTGGTTGAGACAGGGATCACCGGGGAGCTGTTTTTT,CASSLVETGITGELFF
TRBJ1-5,TRBD1,TRBV18,.,TGTGCCAGCTCACCAGACAGGGGGACCCAGCCCCAGCATTTT,CASSPDRGTQPQHF
TRBJ2-3,TRBD2,TRBV5-6,.,TGTGCCAGCAGCTTCGGCGGGAGGGCCACCGATACGCAGTATTTT,CASSFGGRATDTQYF
TRBJ1-1,.,TRBV29-1,few,TGCAGCGTTGCCGACACTGAAGCTTTCTTT,CSVADTEAFF
TRBJ1-6,.,TRBV2,once,TGTGCCAGCAGTGAGACACCAGGTGCGAAGACCTATAATTCACCCCTCCACTTT,CASSETPGAKTYNSPLHF
TRBJ1-2,.,TRBV5-1,.,TGCGCCAGCAGTCCGAGGGTTAACTATGGCTACACCTTC,CASSPRVNYGYTF
TRBJ2-7,.,TRBV18,.,TGTGCCAGCTCCCCGAACAGGGTCTACGAGCAGTACTTC,CASSPNRVYEQYF
TRBJ1-1,.,TRBV10-1,.,TGCGCCAGCAGTGAAGGACAGTTGAACACTGAAGCTTTCTTT,CASSEGQLNTEAFF
TRBJ1-5,.,TRBV5-1,.,TGCGCCAGCAGCCCCATCCCAGGGAACAATCAGCCCCAGCATTTT,CASSPIPGNNQPQHF
TRBJ1-4,.,TRBV28,.,TGTGCCAGCGTCGTCCGGGGCAGTAATGAAAAACTGTTTTTT,CASVVRGSNEKLFF
TRBJ1-6,.,TRBV28,.,TGTGCCAGCAGCTCCGCGGCGACAGGCGCATTAAGACCCTATAATTCACCCCTCCACTTT,CASSSAATGALRPYNSPLHF
TRBJ1-2,.,TRBV28,.,TGTGCCAGCAGAAGGGGGGAAGTCGATGGCTACACCTTC,CASRRGEVDGYTF
TRBJ2-7,.,TRBV9,.,TGTGCCAGCAGCGTAGGAGGAGGGTCCGAATCCTACGAGCAGTACTTC,CASSVGGGSESYEQYF
TRBJ2-6,.,TRBV27,.,TGTGCCAGCAGTCCAAATGGGTGGATGGCCGGGGCCAACGTCCTGACTTTC,CASSPNGWMAGANVLTF
TRBJ2-7,.,TRBV7-6,.,TGTGCCAGCAGCTCAACAGGGCCCGAGCAGTACTTC,CASSSTGPEQYF
TRBJ2-7,.,TRBV5-1,.,TGCGCCAGCAGCTTGGCCGTTGGCGGGTCCTACGAGCAGTACTTC,CASSLAVGGSYEQYF
TRBJ2-3,.,TRBV6-5,.,TGTGCCAGCGCAGGAGGCACAGATACGCAGTATTTT,CASAGGTDTQYF
TRBJ2-3,.,TRBV19,once,TGTGCCAGTAGTATAGAAACTAGCCTTACGCAGTATTTT,CASSIETSLTQYF
TRBJ2-1,TRBD2,TRBV6-5,.,TGTGCCAGCAGGAAAAGACTAGCTGGGCACAATGAGCAGTTCTTC,CASRKRLAGHNEQFF
TRBJ2-4,.,TRBV2,.,TGTGCCAGCAGTGAACGGGGGTTGGGTGCCAAAAACATTCAGTACTTC,CASSERGLGAKNIQYF
TRBJ2-7,.,TRBV7-9,.,TGTGCCAGCAGCTTAGTTTCAGGGACCTTCTCCTACGAGCAGTACTTC,CASSLVSGTFSYEQYF
TRBJ2-2,.,TRBV18,.,TGTGCCAGCTCACCCAACCGCGGAGAAGCCGGGGAGCTGTTTTTT,CASSPNRGEAGELFF
TRBJ1-4,.,TRBV5-5,.,TGTGCCAGCAGCTTGGGACCGGCGGCAACTAATGAAAAACTGTTTTTT,CASSLGPAATNEKLFF
TRBJ2-7,.,TRBV7-2,.,TGTGCCAGCAGCCAGGGCAGGGCTGACTACGAGCAGTACTTC,CASSQGRADYEQYF
TRBJ1-5,.,TRBV11-3,few,TGTGCCAGCAGCTTAGATCAGGGTGGCAATCAGCCCCAGCATTTT,CASSLDQGGNQPQHF
TRBJ2-5,.,TRBV6-5,.,TGTGCCAGCAGTTACGGGCTAGAAAAGACCCAGTACTTC,CASSYGLEKTQYF
TRBJ1-5,.,TRBV19,.,TGTGCCAGTAGCCAGGGAGTCCGGAGCCAGCCCCAGCATTTT,CASSQGVRSQPQHF
TRBJ2-5,.,TRBV7-2,.,TGTGCCAGCAGCACAACCGGGACGCGCCAAGAGACCCAGTACTTC,CASSTTGTRQETQYF
TRBJ2-5,.,TRBV29-1,.,TGCAGCGCACGGGCCAGCCAAGAGACCCAGTACTTC,CSARASQETQYF
TRBJ2-2,.,TRBV21-1,.,TGTGCCAGCAGCAAAAGGTTGGAGGACACCGGGGAGCTGTTTTTT,CASSKRLEDTGELFF
TRBJ2-7,.,TRBV5-1,.,TGCGCCAGCAGCCCCGGCGGCTACGAGCAGTACTTC,CASSPGGYEQYF
TRBJ1-2,.,TRBV7-2,.,TGTGCCAGCAGCTCAAGCTCGTCTGCTCTGAGGGGCTACACCTTC,CASSSSSSALRGYTF